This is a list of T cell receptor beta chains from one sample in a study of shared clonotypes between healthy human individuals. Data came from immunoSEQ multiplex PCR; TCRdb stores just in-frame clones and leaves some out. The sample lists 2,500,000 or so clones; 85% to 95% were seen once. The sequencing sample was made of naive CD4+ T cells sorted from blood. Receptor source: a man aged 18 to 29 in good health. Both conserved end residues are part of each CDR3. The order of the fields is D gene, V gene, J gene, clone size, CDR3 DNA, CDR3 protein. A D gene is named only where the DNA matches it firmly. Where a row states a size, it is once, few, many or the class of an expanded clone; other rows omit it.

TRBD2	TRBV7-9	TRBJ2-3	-	TGTGCCAGCAGCTCCGGGTTACTACTAGCGGGATCCTCAGATACGCAGTATTTT	CASSSGLLLAGSSDTQYF
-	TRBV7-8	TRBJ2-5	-	TGTGCCAGCAGTCCTGGGGAGACCCAGTACTTC	CASSPGETQYF
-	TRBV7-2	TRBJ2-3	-	TGTGCCAGCAGCAAGAATTCAGCGCTCAGCACAGATACGCAGTATTTT	CASSKNSALSTDTQYF
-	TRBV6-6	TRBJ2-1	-	TGTGCCAGCAACCGAGCTGGACTGGCGTTCTTC	CASNRAGLAFF
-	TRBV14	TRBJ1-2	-	TGTGCCAGCAGCCAAGATCTCGCGGATGGCTACACCTTC	CASSQDLADGYTF
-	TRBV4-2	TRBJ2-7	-	TGTGCCAGCAGCCAACTACAACTAGATTACGAGCAGTACTTC	CASSQLQLDYEQYF
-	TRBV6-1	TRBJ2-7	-	TGTGCCAGCAGTGATGGGGTACCCTACGAGCAGTACTTC	CASSDGVPYEQYF
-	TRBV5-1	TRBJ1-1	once	TGCGCCAGCAGCTTGTCTGCGGGGAACACTGAAGCTTTCTTT	CASSLSAGNTEAFF
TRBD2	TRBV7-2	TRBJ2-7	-	TGTGCCAGCAGCTTTGGGCTAGCGGGATTAGCCTACGAGCAGTACTTC	CASSFGLAGLAYEQYF
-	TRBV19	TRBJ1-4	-	TGTGCCAGTAGTATTGAGTCCCCTCGTCGTGAAAAACTGTTTTTT	CASSIESPRREKLFF
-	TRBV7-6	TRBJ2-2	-	TGTGCCAGCAGCTTAGCGGGCCCACAGTCCCCCGGGGAGCTGTTTTTT	CASSLAGPQSPGELFF
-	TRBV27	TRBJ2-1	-	TGTGCCAGCAGTTTATCGACAGGAACCCACAATGAGCAGTTCTTC	CASSLSTGTHNEQFF
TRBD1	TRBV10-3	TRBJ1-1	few	TGTGCCATCAGCTCCGGGACAGGGGGCTACACTGAAGCTTTCTTT	CAISSGTGGYTEAFF
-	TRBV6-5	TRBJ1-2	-	TGTGCCAGTCGAGGGCTGAGCTATGGCTACACCTTC	CASRGLSYGYTF
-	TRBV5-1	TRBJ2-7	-	TGCGCCAGCAGCAGGAACTCCTACGAGCAGTACTTC	CASSRNSYEQYF
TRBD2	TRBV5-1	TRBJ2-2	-	TGCGCCAGCAGCGGACTAGGAGCAGCGAACACCGGGGAGCTGTTTTTT	CASSGLGAANTGELFF
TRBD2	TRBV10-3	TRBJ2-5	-	TGTGCCATCAGCCCGGGAGGCAGACAAGAGACCCAGTACTTC	CAISPGGRQETQYF
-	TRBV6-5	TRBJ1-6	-	TGTGCCAGCAGTCTCTCAGGAGGGTCACCCCTCCACTTT	CASSLSGGSPLHF
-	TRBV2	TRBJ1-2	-	TGTGCCAGCAGGGTCGAAACTAACTATGGCTACACCTTC	CASRVETNYGYTF
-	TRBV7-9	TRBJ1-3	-	TGTGCCAGCAGCTTACAGGGGACCGCTGGAAACACCATATATTTT	CASSLQGTAGNTIYF
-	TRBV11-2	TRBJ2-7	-	TGTGCCAGCAGCTTGTGGCCCGCCTACGAGCAGTACTTC	CASSLWPAYEQYF
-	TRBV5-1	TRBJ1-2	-	TGCGCCAGCAGCTTGCGAGACGTCTATGGCTACACCTTC	CASSLRDVYGYTF
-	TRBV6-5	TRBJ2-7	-	TGTGCCAGCAGACCGTCCGGCGGGGATACCTACGAGCAGTACTTC	CASRPSGGDTYEQYF
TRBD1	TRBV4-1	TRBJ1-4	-	TGCGCCAGCAGCCAACTACCGGGACAGTTAAATTATGAAAAACTGTTTTTT	CASSQLPGQLNYEKLFF
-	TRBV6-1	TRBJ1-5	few	TGTGCCAGCCAGTCCCATAGCAATCAGCCCCAGCATTTT	CASQSHSNQPQHF
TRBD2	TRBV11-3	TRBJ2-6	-	TGTGCCAGCAGCTTAGATTCTAGCGGGGCCTCTGGGGCCAACGTCCTGACTTTC	CASSLDSSGASGANVLTF